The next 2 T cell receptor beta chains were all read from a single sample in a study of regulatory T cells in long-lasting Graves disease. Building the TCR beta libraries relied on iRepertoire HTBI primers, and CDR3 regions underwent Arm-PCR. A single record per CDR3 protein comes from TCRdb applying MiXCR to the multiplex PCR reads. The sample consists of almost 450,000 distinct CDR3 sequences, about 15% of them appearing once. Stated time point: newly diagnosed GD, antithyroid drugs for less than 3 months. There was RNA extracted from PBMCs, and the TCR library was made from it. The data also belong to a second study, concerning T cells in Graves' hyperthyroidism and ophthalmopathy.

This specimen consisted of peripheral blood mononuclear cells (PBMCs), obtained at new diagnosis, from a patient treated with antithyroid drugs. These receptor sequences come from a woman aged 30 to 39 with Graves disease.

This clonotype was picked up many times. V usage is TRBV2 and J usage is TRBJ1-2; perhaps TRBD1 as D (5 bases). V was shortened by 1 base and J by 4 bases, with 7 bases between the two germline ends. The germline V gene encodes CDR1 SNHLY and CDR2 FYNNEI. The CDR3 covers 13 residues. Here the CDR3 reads CASSEGQFYGYTF. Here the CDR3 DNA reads TGTGCCAGCAGTGAAGGACAGTTCTATGGCTACACCTTC.

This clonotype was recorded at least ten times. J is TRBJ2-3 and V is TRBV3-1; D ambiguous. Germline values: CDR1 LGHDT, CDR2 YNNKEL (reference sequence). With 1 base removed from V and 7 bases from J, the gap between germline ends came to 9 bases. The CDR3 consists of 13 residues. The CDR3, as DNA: TGTGCCAGCAGCCAAGTAGGTGGACATACGCAGTATTTT. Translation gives CASSQVGGHTQYF.